Below, 15 T cell receptor beta chains from the same sample are listed, as sequenced in a study of glioma-infiltrating T cells. TCR alpha and beta CDR3 regions were amplified from RNA using iRepertoire nested multiplex PCR. TCRdb fed the multiplex PCR reads into MiXCR, producing one record per CDR3 protein. This sample carries over 100,000 distinct CDR3 sequences, about 25% of them seen once, and the ten largest clones take under 45%. The sample consisted of glioma tissue, nonneoplastic brain tissue, or PBMCs (not recorded which). The receptors come from a human donor with low-grade glioma or glioblastoma, undergoing nonglioma brain surgery, or in good health (not recorded which).

Concerning this clonotype: This CDR3 fails to terminate in the conserved phenylalanine or tryptophan, so it likely reflects a read error. The V and J genes are TRBV20-1 and TRBJ1-1; D unclear. CDR3 length equals 13 residues. V lost 0 bases, J lost 6 bases, and 11 bases lay in between. Germline assignment: CDR1 DFQATT and CDR2 SNEGSKA (reference sequence). In DNA, the CDR3 is TGCAGTGCTAGAGATCCATTGGGTTCTGAAGCTTTCTCC. This codes for CSARDPLGSEAFS.

This clonotype was seen repeatedly, ten times or more. The rearrangement links TRBV15 to TRBJ1-6, with TRBD1 as a possible D gene (5 bases). CDR1 LNHNV and CDR2 YYDKDF come from the germline V gene (reference sequence). The CDR3 runs to 15 residues. V lost 1 base and J 5 bases, leaving 9 bases between the germline ends. DNA for the CDR3: TGTGCCACCAGCAGAGCCCGACAGAATAATTCACCCCTCCACTTT. Protein sequence: CATSRARQNNSPLHF.

This clonotype was counted at least ten times. The chain is built from TRBV19 and TRBJ2-1; a possible D gene is TRBD2 (6 bases). Germline CDR1 and CDR2: LNHDA and SQIVND (reference sequence). Trimming took off 2 bases at V and 6 bases at J, with 11 bases between the two ends. The CDR3 totals 14 residues. CDR3 DNA: TGTGCCAGTAGTATAAGTCCCGGGGGCAATGAGCAGTTCTTC. Its protein product is CASSISPGGNEQFF.

This clonotype was observed a handful of times. V and J are TRBV29-1 and TRBJ2-7, with D tentatively TRBD2 (6 bases). Trimming removed 5 bases at V and 2 bases at J, with 13 bases between. CDR3 length: 13 amino acids. The germline V gene has CDR1 SQVTM and CDR2 ANQGSEA. The CDR3 DNA is TGCAGCGTTATCCGTGGAGGGGCCTACGAGCAGTACTTC. Translated: CSVIRGGAYEQYF.

V and J are TRBV28 and TRBJ1-5, with 12 bases that match TRBD1. The CDR3 covers 21 residues. In germline, CDR1 is MDHEN, CDR2 SYDVKM. The V and J ends lost 5 bases and 0 bases, in that order; junction bases with no gene match: 17. The CDR3, as DNA: TGTGCCAGCAGTCCCCTTAAGCCCGGGACAGGGGGCCTCTATAGCAATCAGCCCCAGCATTTT. Encoded protein: CASSPLKPGTGGLYSNQPQHF.

The chain recombines TRBV6-2 or TRBV6-3 with TRBJ2-7; 10 bases match TRBD1. CDR3 length equals 14 residues. The V gene end was trimmed by 7 bases and the J gene end by 4 bases; junction bases not matched to a gene: 7. Per germline, CDR1 MNHEY and CDR2 SVGEGT. The CDR3 loop reads CASTVRDRGYEQYF. CDR3 sequence (DNA): TGTGCCAGCACCGTCCGGGACAGGGGTTACGAGCAGTACTTC.

This clonotype was counted once. One junction end disagrees with the germline gene, perhaps due to a read error. The gene calls are TRBV6-6 and TRBJ2-7; either TRBD1 or TRBD2 may fit D (5 bases each). CDR3 length: 14 amino acids. The germline CDR1 and CDR2 sequences are MNHNY and SVGAGI (reference sequence). The CDR3 DNA reads as TGTGCCGGCAGTTTTGGGACCAGCCCCTACGAGCAGTACTTC. Its protein is CAGSFGTSPYEQYF.

At least ten counts were recorded for this clonotype. The chain carries TRBV20-1 and TRBJ1-1; D gene uncertain. The germline CDR1 and CDR2 sequences are DFQATT and SNEGSKA (reference sequence). V was trimmed by 3 bases and J by 3 bases, leaving 8 bases between them. The CDR3 sequence is 12 residues long. For the CDR3, the DNA is TGCAGTGCTAGCACAGCGGACACTGAAGCTTTCTTT. This encodes CSASTADTEAFF.

With regard to this clonotype: Given a much more abundant clone one base away, this may be a read error. This chain links TRBV29-1 with TRBJ1-1, with D perhaps matching TRBD1 (6 bases). The germline CDR1 and CDR2 sequences are SQVTM and ANQGSEA. CDR3 length equals 12 residues. DNA for the CDR3: TGCAGCGGAGTAAGGGGGAACACTAAAGCTTTCTTT. Residues: CSGVRGNTKAFF.

This chain joins TRBV2 and TRBJ2-7; perhaps TRBD2 as D (5 bases). Trimming cost V 4 bases and J 7 bases, with 17 bases left between them. In germline, CDR1 is SNHLY, CDR2 FYNNEI. This CDR3 comprises 14 residues. The CDR3 region is CASSGSSATWEQYF. The CDR3 coding sequence is TGTGCCAGCAGTGGTAGTAGCGCTACCTGGGAGCAGTACTTC.

Many counts were recorded for this clonotype. This chain uses TRBV6-2 or TRBV6-3 with TRBJ2-1, with D possibly matching TRBD1 (5 bases). V was clipped by 0 bases and J by 0 bases, with 15 bases between them. Germline V lookup: CDR1 MNHEY, CDR2 SVGEGT. This CDR3 is 18 amino acids long. The CDR3 DNA follows: TGTGCCAGCAGTTACTCGATTATAGACAGCTTCTCCTACAATGAGCAGTTCTTC. The encoded protein is CASSYSIIDSFSYNEQFF.

This chain uses TRBV4-2 with TRBJ1-1, with 7 bases aligning to TRBD1. Trimming took 1 base from V and 2 from J; bases not matched to a gene: 10. CDR3 length: 17 amino acids. Germline V CDR1 and CDR2: LGHNA, YNFKEQ. CDR3 nucleotide sequence: TGTGCCAGCAGCCAAGCGGTACTACAGGGGCCCAACACTGAAGCTTTCTTT. It translates to CASSQAVLQGPNTEAFF.

This clonotype was observed many times. This chain links TRBV11-2 with TRBJ2-2; D remains ambiguous. CDR3 length: 12 amino acids. The ends were cut back, 1 base at V and 7 bases at J, with 4 bases in the middle. CDR1 SGHAT and CDR2 FQNNGV come from the germline V gene. CDR3: CASSLVLGELFF. CDR3 sequence (DNA): TGTGCCAGCAGCTTAGTCCTCGGGGAGCTGTTTTTT.

The rearrangement joins TRBV5-1 to TRBJ2-1; a weak D match, TRBD2 (6 bases). Germline CDR1 is SGHRS and CDR2 is YFSETQ. The CDR3 length is 15 residues. Deletions cut 4 bases from V and 10 bases from J, with 21 bases between. CDR3 in DNA: TGCGCCAGCAGCAACCTCCGGGACTCGAGCTACGAGCAGTTCTTC. Translation gives CASSNLRDSSYEQFF.

There are many counts of this clonotype. This chain uses TRBV6-1 with TRBJ2-7; 7 nucleotides align to TRBD1. The germline gives CDR1 MNHNS, CDR2 SASEGT. Trimming removed 5 bases from V and 7 bases from J; junction bases left unmatched: 8. The CDR3 is 13 residues long. The CDR3, as DNA: TGTGCCAGCAGTAAACAGGGGTTGGGGGAGCAGTACTTC. It codes for CASSKQGLGEQYF.